This TCR beta chain was sequenced for a study of cytomegalovirus exposure and HLA in healthy donors. CDR1 is LNHDA and CDR2 is SQIVND in the germline V gene (reference sequence). This CDR3 has 15 amino acids. PCR employed 60 Vbeta and 13 Jbeta primers. The assay was immunoSEQ multiplex PCR, and TCRdb's table has in-frame clones only and misses some. The data show approximately 130,000 clones, approximately 80% seen once. The chain has TRBV19 and TRBJ2-5, with 9 bases aligning to TRBD2. Matching the DNA end better, TRBJ2-7 makes the J call doubtful. The sequenced sample was PBMCs. This clonotype originated in a woman between 18 and 29 years old in good health and CMV-seronegative. The CDR3 region has the DNA TGTGCCAGTAGTATAAGGGTAGCGGGAGTCCACGAGCAGTACTTC. Its translation is CASSIRVAGVHEQYF.